This T cell receptor beta chain is drawn from a study of cytomegalovirus exposure and HLA in healthy donors (dated by TCRdb to about 2017). General notes on the study: According to an earlier analysis of 550 to 700 of the donors, about 179 million T cells yielded 120 million or so unique TCR beta sequences and less than 300 Gb of sequence data. Every discovery cohort repertoire had been produced on one sequencing platform. Because of strong linkage in the cohort, a handful of DR-DQ haplotypes were treated as single units for association and clustering. Typing coverage varied by locus: about 620-630 donors for A, B, C, DRB1 and DQB1; roughly 510 for DQA1; about 590 for DPA1; 450 to 480 for DPB1. Along with the roughly 670-subject first cohort, a separate validation cohort of over a hundred different subjects was used. To predict cytomegalovirus infection status, the study combined high-throughput TCR immunosequencing, statistical association of individual TCRs with disease status, and machine learning. An early release that covered 500 to 800 HLA-typed donors contained around 300 gigabases of sequencing data and about 84 million unique TCR sequences. The study was designed to test whether signatures of past pathogen exposure could be identified by cataloging public T cell receptors. A later genetic analysis took genome-wide SNP genotypes for 398 of the 666 donors and used that subset as a discovery cohort. Among about 390 genotyped donors of the cohort, an average of approximately 230,000 unique TCR beta nucleotide sequences were sequenced per donor, about a sixth of them non-productive. The study used immunosequencing to profile the T cell repertoires of several hundred subjects and linked those repertoires to cytomegalovirus serostatus. Alongside the repertoire data, information on donor age, sex, ethnicity and CMV serostatus was compiled. Class I and class II HLA loci were covered by the typing at four-digit resolution. Of the roughly 400 genotyped donors, approximately 80% fell in the genetic ancestry cluster associated with self-reported Caucasian donors. In an earlier analysis of over 550 of the donors, high-throughput TCR beta sequencing was used to judge whether each TCR beta V gene segment behaved as functional or pseudogenic. A later analysis re-analyzed previously published TCR beta repertoires from about 730 donors and added high-resolution HLA genotyping to study TCR occurrence patterns. Rather than drawing on any new phenotypic data, the later analysis identified candidate immune exposures from TCR beta sequences and the way those sequences occurred across donors. Summary of the overall study and its limitations: A further reported finding was that TCR beta sequences accurately predicted the HLA-A and HLA-B alleles for most subjects in the first cohort. The study gave a list of 150 to 200 TCR beta chains associated with cytomegalovirus. The classifier was reported to diagnose cytomegalovirus status with high specificity and sensitivity in both the original cohort and the validation cohort. In a later analysis, HLA-associated TCR beta chains showed more clonal expansion and lower generation probabilities than non-associated chains that were equally common. A later analysis associated approximately 17,000 TCR beta sequences with specific HLA alleles at a false discovery rate of 0.05. Because HLA typing was unavailable for some donors at each locus, only the typed subset was used in association tests. The earlier analysis of 587 of the donors excluded around 17 rarely observed V segments, including chromosome 9 orphons, because counts were too low. A later analysis found that TCR association rates varied across HLA loci, with DRB1 alleles showing the most associated TCRs and HLA-C alleles the fewest. Some IMGT-functional V segments, including TRBV6-2 and TRBV6-3, could not be told apart with the 87-base-pair reads, so those segments were excluded. A later genetic analysis reported fewer N-insertions in productive TCRs among donors in an Asian-associated ancestry cluster than the roughly 620-donor mean. In this cohort, only TCR beta chains were sequenced, and detectable features were limited by the absence of alpha or paired-chain data. The sequencing pipeline was judged likely to have produced a cluster of highly shared sequence variants as a technical artifact. In vitro tests confirmed that a few of the cytomegalovirus-associated TCR beta chains recognize cytomegalovirus antigens. The authors suggested that the approach could potentially be extended to other disease states and immunological phenotypes. Presence/absence analyses assumed roughly uniform sequencing depth across donors, an assumption that may not hold. In a later analysis, several top co-occurrence clusters were reported to appear linked to parvovirus B19, influenza, CMV and Epstein-Barr virus. When HLA alleles, especially DR and DQ, strongly co-occurred, attributing TCR associations to individual alleles was difficult. Most TCR sequences were seen in very few donors, while some public TCRs were found in many individuals. A later genetic analysis associated a missense DCLRE1C variant with V-gene and J-gene trimming of TCR beta chains, and an independent cohort replicated the association. Most CMV-associated TCR beta chains appeared to be HLA-restricted in a later analysis, and the HLA associations seemed to be driven largely by CMV exposure. Linkage disequilibrium might explain the correlated functional status among segregating V segments, but an unknown experimental factor could not be ruled out. In an earlier analysis of around 500 of the donors, most TCR beta V segments appeared in productive rearrangements about 87% or about 30% of the time, broadly matching IMGT annotations. For the cohort, immune exposure information was limited to CMV serostatus.

Inclusive of the bounding cysteine and phenylalanine, the CDR3 is 13 residues long. Here the CDR3 DNA is all that survives: 39 bases in frame from base 1. V gives up 5 bases and J gives up 0 bases, and the segment between their germline ends measures 5 bases. CDR1 is given as SSHAT and CDR2 as FNYEAQ, both from the germline V gene (reference sequence). A few counts support this clone. Its antigen is not yet known. Per-base qualities were not stored, and no clone one base away is much larger. In total, roughly 710 healthy bone marrow donors made up the cohort. All cohort members were sampled while nominally healthy, although unrecorded immune exposures were likely present. The donor was CMV seronegative and was included in the group of about 400 seronegative cohort members. Each donor provided a peripheral blood sample, and peripheral blood mononuclear cells were used for TCR beta sequencing. The Qiagen DNeasy Blood Extraction Kit was used to extract genomic DNA from the blood cell samples.

Libraries were built with the immunoSEQ multiplex PCR assay. For the multiplex PCR, a mixture combining 60 forward primers for TCR Vbeta segments and 13 reverse primers for TCR Jbeta segments was used. The CDR3 region of rearranged TCR beta genes was amplified from genomic DNA by a multiplex PCR assay. The amplified TCR beta libraries were sequenced on the Illumina HiSeq System as 87-base-pair reads. The study's processing was this. A later analysis counted some 74 million unique TCR beta chains across the 666 repertoires, and 9.5 million to 11 million of these chains were shared by at least two donors. Raw reads were error-corrected and collapsed into unique sequences by a nearest-neighbor algorithm in which closely related sequences were merged to remove PCR and sequencing errors. To assign V, D and J gene segments, CDR3 sequences were aligned to IMGT reference sequences. Each retained sequence needed at least a six-nucleotide match to both a V gene segment and a J gene segment. A rearrangement counted as productive if the CDR3 had no stop codons and remained in frame with V and J, and every other rearrangement counted as non-productive. CDR3 was defined according to IMGT convention as the region running from the second conserved V-encoded cysteine to the conserved J-encoded phenylalanine. The earlier analysis of around 640 of the donors excluded sequences that lacked an unambiguous match to a single V gene segment. In an earlier analysis of 587 of the donors, a V segment was called functional when productive rearrangements were above 56.7%, and segregating when the standard deviation between donors exceeded 5%. To diagnose cytomegalovirus status from the catalog of TCR beta chain sequences, a statistical classification framework was built. In a later analysis, TCR nucleotide sequences were compared against IMGT/GENE-DB human TR gene sequences so that V and J genes could be assigned. In a later analysis, CDR3 sequences and most-parsimonious VDJ recombination scenarios were assigned using the TCRdist pipeline. In a later analysis, every TCR beta chain was defined by the combination of its CDR3 amino acid sequence and its V-gene family, and reads without a unique V-gene family were dropped. In a later analysis, fewer than 650 highly shared, low-generation-probability nucleotide sequences were removed to address suspected cross-contamination and a sequencing artifact. In a later analysis, a clonal expansion index for each public chain was calculated from normalized within-repertoire ranks of inferred template counts. In a later analysis, generation probabilities were computed with a VDJ recombination model fitted to out-of-frame rearrangements, and the resulting probabilities were checked against IGoR. A later analysis scored TCR-TCR, TCR-HLA and TCR-CMV co-occurrence with hypergeometric tests, applying a repertoire-size bias correction to TCR pairs. In a later analysis, false discovery rates were estimated by permuting HLA or CMV assignments 20 times. In a later analysis, co-occurring TCRs were grouped using DBSCAN, with TCRdist sequence similarity added in when clustering inside HLA-allele-positive subsets. Co-occurrence clustering excluded repertoires with fewer than 30,000 or more than 120,000 public chains, plus five with anomalous nucleotide sharing. TCRdb obtained this table from immuneACCESS and retained in-frame rearrangements with V and J assigned. These tables miss some clones; where compared with another copy, unresolved V genes account for less than half of the shortfall, and the remainder is unexplained. V and J calls and clone size are given by that table; D and trimming were obtained from the DNA. Counted in this sample were about 180,000 clones; roughly four fifths of them appeared once. Over 2.5% of the sample is held by the ten biggest clonotypes.

The origin of this receptor is a male donor in good health and CMV-seronegative. The sequence links TRBV7-7 to TRBJ1-3, with no confident D gene call. Sequencing was done on a sample of PBMCs. The CDR3 region: CASSPDSGNTIYF. The sequence in DNA is TGTGCCAGCAGCCCAGACTCTGGAAACACCATATATTTT.